The 20 T cell receptor beta chains below all came from one sample that was sequenced in a study of T cell responses to AZD1222 COVID-19 vaccine. The protocol was immunoSEQ multiplex PCR, while the TCRdb copy is restricted to in-frame clones and leaves out a portion. The repertoire holds approximately 190,000 clones, approximately 91% seen once, with more than 0.75% in the top ten. The sample was peripheral blood, taken on day 0 of AZD1222 vaccination. The receptors stem from an adult in good health.

The genes are TRBV19 and TRBJ2-7, with 10 bases lining up with TRBD2. Germline CDR1 reads LNHDA; CDR2 reads SQIVND (reference sequence). The CDR3 sequence is 17 residues long. V lost 3 bases, J lost 1 base, and 9 bases stayed unmatched. CDR3 residues: CASSIRLAGAISYEQYF. The CDR3 DNA follows: TGTGCCAGTAGTATTCGGCTAGCGGGAGCCATATCCTACGAGCAGTACTTC.

The chain combines TRBV27 with TRBJ1-2; 8 positions match TRBD1. Per germline, CDR1 MNHEY and CDR2 SMNVEV (reference sequence). V shed 4 bases, J shed 1 base, and the junction held 8 bases outside the gene matches. The CDR3 runs 16 residues. The CDR3 DNA sequence: TGTGCCAGCAGTTCTAACAGGGGGACAAGTAACTATGGCTACACCTTC. It is translated as CASSSNRGTSNYGYTF.

This chain links TRBV18 with TRBJ2-3, with unresolved D. CDR1 and CDR2 (germline): KGHSH, LQKENI. The CDR3 covers 17 residues. Between the trimmed V and J ends, which lost 3 bases and 2 bases, there was a span of 18 bases. DNA of the CDR3: TGTGCCAGCTCACCTACGGTGGCTAAATCAAACACAGATACGCAGTATTTT. Translated, it gives CASSPTVAKSNTDTQYF.

This chain joins TRBV9 and TRBJ1-1; D gene ambiguous. CDR3 size: 13 residues. Per germline, CDR1 SGDLS and CDR2 YYNGEE. V was trimmed by 4 bases and J by 7 bases, leaving 14 bases between them. The CDR3 nucleotides read TGTGCCAGCAGCCCGAGGGCGGTCCGTGAAGCTTTCTTT. Translated, it gives CASSPRAVREAFF.

The chain's CDR3 is CASSLTTNTGELFF. In DNA form, the CDR3 reads TGTGCCAGCAGCTTGACAACGAACACCGGGGAGCTGTTTTTT. The rearrangement uses TRBV5-4 and TRBJ2-2; D unresolved. This CDR3 has 14 amino acids. In germline, CDR1 is SGHNT, CDR2 YYREEE (reference sequence). The V end was cut by 1 base, the J end by 0 bases, with 4 bases between.

The chain has TRBV7-2 and TRBJ1-2, with D maybe TRBD1 (5 bases). V was shortened by 1 base and J by 3 bases, with 15 bases between the two germline ends. Germline loops: CDR1 SGHTA, CDR2 FQGNSA. CDR3 length: 16 residues. CDR3 in amino acids: CASSLGLGAEYYGYTF. CDR3 bases: TGTGCCAGCAGCTTAGGGCTCGGGGCAGAGTACTATGGCTACACCTTC.

The V call is TRBV3-1 (or the pseudogene TRBV3-2), the J call TRBJ1-2; D unresolved. CDR3 length: 14 residues. The V end was cut by 1 base, the J end by 4 bases, with 10 bases between. The germline V gene encodes CDR1 LGHDT and CDR2 YNNKEL (reference sequence). The CDR3 nucleotides are TGTGCCAGCAGCCAAGGCCGGGGAAGCTATGGCTACACCTTC. It translates to CASSQGRGSYGYTF.

This chain joins TRBV29-1 and TRBJ2-3; D ambiguous. Germline V gene sequence: CDR1 SQVTM, CDR2 ANQGSEA. The CDR3 extends over 15 amino acids. Trimming removed 3 bases from V and 3 bases from J, with 16 bases in between. In DNA, the CDR3 is TGCAGCGTTGAGGGGTATCTCGGTGGAACAGATACGCAGTATTTT. Translated: CSVEGYLGGTDTQYF.

The genes are TRBV6-2 or TRBV6-3 and TRBJ2-7, with TRBD1 as a possible D gene (6 bases). V was shortened by 5 bases and J by 7 bases, with 15 bases between the two germline ends. CDR1 is MNHEY, CDR2 SVGEGT, per germline. The CDR3 consists of 13 residues. The CDR3 DNA reads as TGTGCCAGCAGTGCCGGACAGCATCGGGAGCAGTACTTC. Protein sequence: CASSAGQHREQYF.

The chain carries TRBV6-5 and TRBJ1-1; TRBD1 is a possible D gene (5 bases). CDR1 is MNHEY, CDR2 SVGAGI, per germline. V was pared by 0 bases and J by 2 bases, with 13 bases between. The CDR3 extends over 16 amino acids. The CDR3 DNA sequence: TGTGCCAGCAGTTACTCTACCACAGGAAGTAACACTGAAGCTTTCTTT. Translated: CASSYSTTGSNTEAFF.

This clone has only a few counts. This rearrangement joins TRBV5-4 to TRBJ2-3; the D is unclear. The CDR3 contains 14 residues. V was clipped by 0 bases and J by 0 bases, with 5 bases between them. Germline V CDR1 and CDR2: SGHNT, YYREEE (reference sequence). CDR3 sequence: CASSLVTSTDTQYF. CDR3 nucleotide sequence: TGTGCCAGCAGCTTGGTGACTAGCACAGATACGCAGTATTTT. The variable domain in full, completed from reference TRBV5-4 and TRBJ2-3, reads ETGVTQSPTHLIKTRGQQVTLRCSSQSGHNTVSWYQQALGQGPQFIFQYYREEENGRGNFPPRFSGLQFPNYSSELNVNALELDDSALYLCASSLVTSTDTQYFGPGTRLTVL.

The V call is TRBV7-2, the J call TRBJ1-4, with D hard to call. This CDR3 is built from 15 residues. Trimming stripped 5 bases from V and 3 bases from J, with 13 bases between. Germline loops: CDR1 SGHTA, CDR2 FQGNSA. The CDR3 spells CASSTPGTANEKLFF. The CDR3 nucleotides are TGTGCCAGCAGCACGCCGGGTACGGCTAATGAAAAACTGTTTTTT.

V gene TRBV9 combines with J gene TRBJ2-5, with D perhaps assigned TRBD1 or TRBD2 (6 bases each). The V end lost 3 bases, the J end lost 2 bases, and 14 bases lay between the germline ends. Germline V gene data show CDR1 as SGDLS and CDR2 as YYNGEE. This CDR3 is built from 15 residues. The DNA of the CDR3 is TGTGCCAGCAGCGCCCATACAGGGACTCAAGAGACCCAGTACTTC. Translating it yields CASSAHTGTQETQYF.

The chain employs TRBV21-1 and TRBJ2-5. TRBV21-1 is designated a pseudogene. This CDR3 is built from 17 residues. CDR3 residues: CASSKAGEIRGPETQYF. CDR3 DNA sequence: TGTGCCAGCAGCAAAGCGGGGGAGATTCGGGGCCCGGAGACCCAGTACTTC.

CDR3 loop: CAISEIAAYGYTF. CDR3 coding DNA: TGTGCCATCAGTGAGATCGCAGCCTATGGCTACACCTTC. The chain uses TRBV10-3 and TRBJ1-2, with D uncertain. This CDR3 comprises 13 residues. Germline CDR1 ENHRY, CDR2 SYGVKD. Between the trimmed V and J ends, which lost 2 bases and 4 bases, there was a span of 8 bases.

The chain combines TRBV20-1 with TRBJ2-7, with D uncertain. CDR3 length: 11 amino acids. Germline V gene sequence: CDR1 DFQATT, CDR2 SNEGSKA (reference sequence). V was shortened by 3 bases and J by 2 bases, with 5 bases between the two germline ends. The CDR3 protein is CSARRTYEQYF. Written as DNA, the CDR3 is TGCAGTGCTAGGAGGACCTACGAGCAGTACTTC.

The chain has TRBV6-5 and TRBJ1-1; D remains unclear. This CDR3 comprises 14 residues. V lost 6 bases, J lost 0 bases, and 11 bases lay in between. Per germline, CDR1 MNHEY and CDR2 SVGAGI. This CDR3 is CASSVKEVNTEAFF. DNA of the CDR3: TGTGCCAGCAGCGTGAAGGAGGTGAACACTGAAGCTTTCTTT.

This chain links TRBV28 with TRBJ1-5; D not certain. CDR3 length: 16 amino acids. Germline assignment: CDR1 MDHEN and CDR2 SYDVKM. The V end was cut by 3 bases, the J end by 1 base, with 13 bases between. The CDR3 reads CASSFGRGGSNQPQHF. The CDR3, as DNA: TGTGCCAGCAGTTTCGGCCGCGGAGGCAGCAATCAGCCCCAGCATTTT. Combining the CDR3 with reference TRBV28 and TRBJ1-5 gives the whole variable domain DVKVTQSSRYLVKRTGEKVFLECVQDMDHENMFWYRQDPGLGLRLIYFSYDVKMKEKGDIPEGYSVSREKKERFSLILESASTNQTSMYLCASSFGRGGSNQPQHFGDGTRLSIL.

The chain has TRBV7-8 and TRBJ1-3, with D perhaps TRBD1 (6 bases). This CDR3 comprises 17 residues. Germline V CDR1 and CDR2: SGHVS, FQNEAQ. The V end was cut by 5 bases, the J end by 0 bases, with 17 bases between. The CDR3 sequence is CASSDRQAINSGNTIYF. As DNA, the CDR3 is TGTGCCAGCAGCGATCGACAGGCGATTAACTCTGGAAACACCATATATTTT.

The chain carries TRBV5-4 and TRBJ2-1; 9 positions agree with TRBD2. The germline V gene has CDR1 SGHNT and CDR2 YYREEE (reference sequence). The CDR3 extends over 15 amino acids. V lost 4 bases to trimming and J lost 5 bases; unmatched junction nucleotides: 7. DNA of the CDR3: TGTGCCAGCAGCACGCCCCTAGCGGGAAACAATGAGCAGTTCTTC. It translates to CASSTPLAGNNEQFF.